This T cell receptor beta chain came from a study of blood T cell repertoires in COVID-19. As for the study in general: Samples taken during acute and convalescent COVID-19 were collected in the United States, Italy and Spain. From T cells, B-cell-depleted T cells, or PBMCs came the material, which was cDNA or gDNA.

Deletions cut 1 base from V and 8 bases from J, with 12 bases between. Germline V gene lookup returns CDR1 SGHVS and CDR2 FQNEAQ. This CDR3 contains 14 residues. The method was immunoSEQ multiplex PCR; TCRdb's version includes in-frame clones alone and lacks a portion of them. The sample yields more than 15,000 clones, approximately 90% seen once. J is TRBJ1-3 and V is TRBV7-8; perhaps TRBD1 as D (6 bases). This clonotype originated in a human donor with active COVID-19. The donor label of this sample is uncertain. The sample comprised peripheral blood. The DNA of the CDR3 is TGTGCCAGCAGCTTAGGTTACAGGGCGGACACCATATATTTT. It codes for CASSLGYRADTIYF.